The entry that follows covers one T cell receptor beta chain sequence. The data originate from a study of blood T cell repertoires in COVID-19. In the authors' workflow: Estimated nucleated cell counts came from reference gene primer amplification. Sequenced by immunoSEQ multiplex PCR; TCRdb stores in-frame clones only, minus some. The V and J calls and clone size were taken over from that table, and D and trimming were inferred from the DNA. The sample lists roughly 250,000 clones; 80% to 90% were seen once. Participants came from some 26 US areas, aged roughly 18 to 95 years. Each participant's cohort was designated according to participant-reported clinical history. The recovered donors of Cohort 3 showed two negative PCRs, clearance, or symptom resolution. This receptor was obtained from a woman in her late teens or twenties who had recovered from COVID-19. Sequences were obtained from PBMCs or T cells enriched from blood (not recorded which).

The chain's CDR3 is CASAAGDLQETQYF. In nucleotides, the CDR3 is TGTGCCAGCGCGGCGGGGGACCTCCAAGAGACCCAGTACTTC. The chain couples TRBV9 to TRBJ2-5, with 7 bases identical to TRBD2. The CDR3 consists of 14 residues. From germline, CDR1 is SGDLS and CDR2 YYNGEE. V gave up 7 bases and J gave up 1 base; unmatched junction bases: 7.